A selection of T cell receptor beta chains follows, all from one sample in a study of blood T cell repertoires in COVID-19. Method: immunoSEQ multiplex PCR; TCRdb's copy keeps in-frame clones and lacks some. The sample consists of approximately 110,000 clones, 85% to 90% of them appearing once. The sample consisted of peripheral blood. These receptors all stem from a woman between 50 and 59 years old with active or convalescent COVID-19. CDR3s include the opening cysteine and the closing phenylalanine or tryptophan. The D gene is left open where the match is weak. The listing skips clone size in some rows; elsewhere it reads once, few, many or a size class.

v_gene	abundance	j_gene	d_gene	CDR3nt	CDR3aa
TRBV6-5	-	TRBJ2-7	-	TGTGCCAGCAGACCCTCGTTTCAGGGGACCTACGAGCAGTACTTC	CASRPSFQGTYEQYF
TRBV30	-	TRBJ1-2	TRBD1	TGTGCCTGGAGATCTCGAAAGGGGGCGCAAGGCTACACCTTC	CAWRSRKGAQGYTF
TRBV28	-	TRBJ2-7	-	TGTGCCAGCAGTTTCCCGGGTAGGTGGGAGCGGGTAAGCTCCTACGAGCAGTACTTC	CASSFPGRWERVSSYEQYF
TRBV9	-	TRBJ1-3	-	TGTGCCAGCAGCGTAGGGAGTACTTCTGGAAACACCATATATTTT	CASSVGSTSGNTIYF
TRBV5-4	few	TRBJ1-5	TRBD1	TGTGCCAGCAGCCTGAGGACAGGCTATCAGCCCCAGCATTTT	CASSLRTGYQPQHF
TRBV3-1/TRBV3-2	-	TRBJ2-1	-	TGTGCCAGCAGCCAAGCTCCCGCAACCCAGTCCAATGAGCAGTTCTTC	CASSQAPATQSNEQFF
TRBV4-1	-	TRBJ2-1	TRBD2	TGCGCCAGCAGCCGCTACTGGGAACTAGCGGGAGCAACTAGTTCCTCCTACAATGAGCAGTTCTTC	CASSRYWELAGATSSSYNEQFF
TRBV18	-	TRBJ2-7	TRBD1	TGTGCCAGCTCAGGAGGCTTAGGACAGGGCCAACTTTACGAGCAGTACTTC	CASSGGLGQGQLYEQYF
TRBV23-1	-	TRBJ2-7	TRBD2	TGCGCCAGCAGTCTTCTACCGACTAGCGGGAGTAAACGCGGGACCTACGAGCAGTACTTC	CASSLLPTSGSKRGTYEQYF
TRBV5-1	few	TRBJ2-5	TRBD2	TGCGCCAGCAGCTTAGAGCCCGGGACTATCTATTCGGAGACCCAGTACTTC	CASSLEPGTIYSETQYF
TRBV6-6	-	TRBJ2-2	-	TGTGCCAGCAGTTACTCCCAAGGGGTTAGCACCGGGGAGCTGTTTTTT	CASSYSQGVSTGELFF
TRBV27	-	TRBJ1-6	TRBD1	TGTGCCAGCAGAATGACTCGGGACAGGCACTATAATTCACCCCTCCACTTT	CASRMTRDRHYNSPLHF
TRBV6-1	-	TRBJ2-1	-	TGTGCCAGCAGTGACGTACTGGACAATGAGCAGTTCTTC	CASSDVLDNEQFF
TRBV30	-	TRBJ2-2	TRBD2	TGTGCCTGGAGTGTACGCAGGTCCCTGACTAGCAGATACACCGGGGAGCTGTTTTTT	CAWSVRRSLTSRYTGELFF
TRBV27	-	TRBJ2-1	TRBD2	TGTGCCAGCAGTTTATCGGCTAGCGGGAGTGGATCCTACAATGAGCAGTTCTTC	CASSLSASGSGSYNEQFF
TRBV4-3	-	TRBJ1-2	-	TGCGCCAGCAGCCAAGATCCGGGGGGGTATGGTGTCTATGGCTACACCTTC	CASSQDPGGYGVYGYTF
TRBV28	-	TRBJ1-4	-	TGTGCCAGCAGTTTCTCGCCGACAGAGTCTAATGAAAAACTGTTTTTT	CASSFSPTESNEKLFF
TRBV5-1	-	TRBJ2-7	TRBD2	TGCGCCAGCACCGGGACTAGCGGACCCTACGAGCAGTACTTC	CASTGTSGPYEQYF
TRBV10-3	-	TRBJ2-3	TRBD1	TGTGCCACCGGGACAGGGACCACAGATACGCAGTATTTT	CATGTGTTDTQYF
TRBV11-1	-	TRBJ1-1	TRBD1	TGTGCCAGCAGCCACAGGGGCTTCGGGAACACTGAAGCTTTCTTT	CASSHRGFGNTEAFF
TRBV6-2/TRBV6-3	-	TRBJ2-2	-	TGTGCCAGCAGTCTTTATGTTGGGTTAGCGACCGGGGAGCTGTTTTTT	CASSLYVGLATGELFF
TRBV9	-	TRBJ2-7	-	TGTGCCAGCAGCGTAGGGCCTAGTGGCGAGCAGTACTTC	CASSVGPSGEQYF
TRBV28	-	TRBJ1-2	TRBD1	TGTGCCAGCAGTCCGGGACAGGGGGCGACCCTCGTCTATGGCTACACCTTC	CASSPGQGATLVYGYTF
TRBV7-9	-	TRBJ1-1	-	TGTGCCAGCAGCTCAGCGGACAGAATGAACACTGAAGCTTTCTTT	CASSSADRMNTEAFF
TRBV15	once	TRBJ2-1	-	TGTGCCACCAGCGAAGTGGGACTCCTAACAGAGCAGTTCTTC	CATSEVGLLTEQFF
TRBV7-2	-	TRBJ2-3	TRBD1	TGTGCCAGCAGCTTAGGGACAGGGTATACGACAGATACGCAGTATTTT	CASSLGTGYTTDTQYF
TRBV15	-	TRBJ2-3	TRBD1	TGTGCCACCAGACCTACAGGGGGACCGTTCACAGATACGCAGTATTTT	CATRPTGGPFTDTQYF
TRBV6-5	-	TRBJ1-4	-	TGTGCCAGCAGTTACGAGGGTACAACTAATGAAAAACTGTTTTTT	CASSYEGTTNEKLFF
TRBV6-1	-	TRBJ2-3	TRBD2	TGTGCCAGCAGTGAAATCGAGCGGGAGTTGGATACGCAGTATTTT	CASSEIERELDTQYF
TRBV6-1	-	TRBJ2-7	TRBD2	TGTGCCAGCAGTGAAGGGGGAGGGAGCTCCTACGAGCAGTACTTC	CASSEGGGSSYEQYF
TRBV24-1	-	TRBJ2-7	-	TGTGCCACCAGTGCACGGTACTCCTACGAGCAGTACTTC	CATSARYSYEQYF
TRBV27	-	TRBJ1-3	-	TGTGCCAGCAGTTCCCTAAACCCCACAGGGACTGGAAACACCATATATTTT	CASSSLNPTGTGNTIYF
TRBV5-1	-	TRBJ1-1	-	TGCGCCAGCAGCCCAGGGCTCGGGAGTACTGAAGCTTTCTTT	CASSPGLGSTEAFF
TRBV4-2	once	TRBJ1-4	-	TGTGCCAGCAGCCAAGGCCCGAGGAGCGAGGAAAAACTGTTTTTT	CASSQGPRSEEKLFF
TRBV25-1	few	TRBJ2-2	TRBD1	TGTGCCAGCAGGGACAGGGGTCCCGGGGAGCTGTTTTTT	CASRDRGPGELFF
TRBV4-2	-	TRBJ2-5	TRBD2	TGTGCCAGCAGCCAAGATCTGACTAGCGGGAGAGAGACCCAGTACTTC	CASSQDLTSGRETQYF
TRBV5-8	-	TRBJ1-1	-	TGTGCCAGCAGCTTGGAAGCTGGAGATGAAGCTTTCTTT	CASSLEAGDEAFF
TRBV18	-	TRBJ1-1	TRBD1	TGTGCCAGCTCACCGGCGACAGGGACGGGCACTGAAGCTTTCTTT	CASSPATGTGTEAFF
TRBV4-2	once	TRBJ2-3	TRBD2	TGTGCCAGCAGCCAAGAGCGGGCTAGCGGGACAGATACGCAGTATTTT	CASSQERASGTDTQYF
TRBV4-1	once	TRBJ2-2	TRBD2	TGCGCCAGCAGCCAAGATAACCGCCTAGCGGGAGTAAACACCGGGGAGCTGTTTTTT	CASSQDNRLAGVNTGELFF
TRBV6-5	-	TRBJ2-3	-	TGTGCCAGCAGGCCGGGACTTGTCCAAGATACGCAGTATTTT	CASRPGLVQDTQYF
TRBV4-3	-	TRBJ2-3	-	TGCGCCAGCGTGGACGGGAGTGGTCCAGATACGCAGTATTTT	CASVDGSGPDTQYF